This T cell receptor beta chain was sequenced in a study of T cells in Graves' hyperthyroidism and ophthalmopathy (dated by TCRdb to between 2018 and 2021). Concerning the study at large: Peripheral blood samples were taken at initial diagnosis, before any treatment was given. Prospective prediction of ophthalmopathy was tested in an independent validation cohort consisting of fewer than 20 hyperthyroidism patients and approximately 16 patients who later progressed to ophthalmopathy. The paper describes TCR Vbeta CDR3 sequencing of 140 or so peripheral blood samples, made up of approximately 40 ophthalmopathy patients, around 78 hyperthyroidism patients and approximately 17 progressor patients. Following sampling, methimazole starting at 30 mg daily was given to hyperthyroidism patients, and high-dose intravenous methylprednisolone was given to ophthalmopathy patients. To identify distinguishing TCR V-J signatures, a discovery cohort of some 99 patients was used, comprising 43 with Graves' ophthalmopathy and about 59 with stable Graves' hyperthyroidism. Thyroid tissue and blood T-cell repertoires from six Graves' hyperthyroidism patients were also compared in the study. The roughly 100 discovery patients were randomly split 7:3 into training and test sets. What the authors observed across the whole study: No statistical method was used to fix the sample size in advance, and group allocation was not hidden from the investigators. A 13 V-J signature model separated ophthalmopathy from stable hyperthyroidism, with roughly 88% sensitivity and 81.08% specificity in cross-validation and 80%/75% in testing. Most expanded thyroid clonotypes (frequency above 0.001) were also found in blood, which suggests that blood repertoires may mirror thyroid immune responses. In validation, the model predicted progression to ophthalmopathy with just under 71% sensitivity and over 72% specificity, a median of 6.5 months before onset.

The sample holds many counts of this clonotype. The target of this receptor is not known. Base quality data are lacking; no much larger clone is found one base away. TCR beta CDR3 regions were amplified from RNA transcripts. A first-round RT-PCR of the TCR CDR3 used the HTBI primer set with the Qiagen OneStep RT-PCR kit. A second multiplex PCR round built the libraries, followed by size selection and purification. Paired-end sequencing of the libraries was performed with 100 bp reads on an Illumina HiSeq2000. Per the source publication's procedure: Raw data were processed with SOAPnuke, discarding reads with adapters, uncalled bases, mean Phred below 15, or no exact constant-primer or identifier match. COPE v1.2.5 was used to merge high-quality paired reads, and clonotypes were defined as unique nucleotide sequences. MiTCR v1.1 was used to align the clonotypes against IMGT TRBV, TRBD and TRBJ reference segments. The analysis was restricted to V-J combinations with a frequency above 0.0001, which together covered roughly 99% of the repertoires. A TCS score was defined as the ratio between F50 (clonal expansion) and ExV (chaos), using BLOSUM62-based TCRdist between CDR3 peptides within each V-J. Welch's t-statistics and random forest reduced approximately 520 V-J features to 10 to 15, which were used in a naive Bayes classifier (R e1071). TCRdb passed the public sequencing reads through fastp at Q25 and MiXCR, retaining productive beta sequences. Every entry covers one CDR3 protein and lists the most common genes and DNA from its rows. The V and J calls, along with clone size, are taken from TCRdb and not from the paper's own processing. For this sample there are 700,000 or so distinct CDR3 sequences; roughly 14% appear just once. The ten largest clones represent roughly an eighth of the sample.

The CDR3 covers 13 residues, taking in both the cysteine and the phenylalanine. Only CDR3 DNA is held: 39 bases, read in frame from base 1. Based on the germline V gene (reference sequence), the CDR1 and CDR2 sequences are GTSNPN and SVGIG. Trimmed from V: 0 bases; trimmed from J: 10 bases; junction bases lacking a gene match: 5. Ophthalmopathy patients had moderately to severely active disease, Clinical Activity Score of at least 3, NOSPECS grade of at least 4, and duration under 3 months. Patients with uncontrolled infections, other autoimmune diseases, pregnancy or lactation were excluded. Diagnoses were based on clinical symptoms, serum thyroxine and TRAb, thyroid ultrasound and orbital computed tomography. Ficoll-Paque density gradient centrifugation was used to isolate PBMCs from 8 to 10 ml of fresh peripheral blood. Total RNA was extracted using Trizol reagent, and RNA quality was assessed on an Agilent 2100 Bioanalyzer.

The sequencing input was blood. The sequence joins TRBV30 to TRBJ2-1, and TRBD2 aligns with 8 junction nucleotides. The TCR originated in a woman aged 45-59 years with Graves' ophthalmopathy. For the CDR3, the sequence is CAWSVFSGKEQFF. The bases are TGTGCCTGGAGTGTATTTAGCGGGAAGGAGCAGTTCTTC. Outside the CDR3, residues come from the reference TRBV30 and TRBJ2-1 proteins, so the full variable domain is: SQTIHQWPATLVQPVGSPLSLECTVEGTSNPNLYWYRQAAGRGLQLLFYSVGIGQISSEVPQNLSASRPQDRQFILSSKKLLLSDSGFYLCAWSVFSGKEQFFGPGTRLTVL.